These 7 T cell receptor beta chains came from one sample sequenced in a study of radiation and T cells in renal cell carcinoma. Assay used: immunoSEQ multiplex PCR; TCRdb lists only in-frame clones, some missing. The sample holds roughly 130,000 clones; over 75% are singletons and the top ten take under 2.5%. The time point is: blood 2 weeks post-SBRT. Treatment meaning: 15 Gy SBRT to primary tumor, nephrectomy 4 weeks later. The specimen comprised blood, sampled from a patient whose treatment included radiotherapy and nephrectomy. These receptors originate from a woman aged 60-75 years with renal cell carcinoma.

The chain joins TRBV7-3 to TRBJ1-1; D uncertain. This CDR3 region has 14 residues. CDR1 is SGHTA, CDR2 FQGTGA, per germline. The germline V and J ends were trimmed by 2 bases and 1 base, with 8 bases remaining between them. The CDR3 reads CASSLYPGNTEAFF. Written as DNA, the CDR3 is TGTGCCAGCAGCTTATACCCAGGGAACACTGAAGCTTTCTTT.

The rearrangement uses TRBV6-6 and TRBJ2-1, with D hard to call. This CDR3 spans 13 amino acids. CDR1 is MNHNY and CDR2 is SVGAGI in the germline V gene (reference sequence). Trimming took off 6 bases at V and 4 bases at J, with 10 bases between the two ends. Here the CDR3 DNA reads TGTGCCAGCAGCTGGACCGTATACAATGAGCAGTTCTTC. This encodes CASSWTVYNEQFF.

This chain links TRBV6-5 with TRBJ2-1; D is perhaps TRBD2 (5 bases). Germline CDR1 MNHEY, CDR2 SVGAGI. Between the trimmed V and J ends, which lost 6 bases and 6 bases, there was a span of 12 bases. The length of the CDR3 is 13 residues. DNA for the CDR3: TGTGCCAGCAGCTCGAACGCGGGCAATGAGCAGTTCTTC. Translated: CASSSNAGNEQFF.

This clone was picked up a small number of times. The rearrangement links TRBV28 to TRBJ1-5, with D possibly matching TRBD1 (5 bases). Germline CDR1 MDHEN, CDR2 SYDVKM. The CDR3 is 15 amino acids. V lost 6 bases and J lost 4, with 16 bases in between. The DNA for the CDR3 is TGTGCCAGCAGACTAGGTGGGGCCGTAAATCAGCCCCAGCATTTT. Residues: CASRLGGAVNQPQHF.

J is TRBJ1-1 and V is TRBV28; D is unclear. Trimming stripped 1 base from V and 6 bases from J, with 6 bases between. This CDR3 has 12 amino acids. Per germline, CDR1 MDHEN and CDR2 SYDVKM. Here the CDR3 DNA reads TGTGCCAGCAGTTTATCAAGGGCTGAAGCTTTCTTT. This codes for CASSLSRAEAFF.

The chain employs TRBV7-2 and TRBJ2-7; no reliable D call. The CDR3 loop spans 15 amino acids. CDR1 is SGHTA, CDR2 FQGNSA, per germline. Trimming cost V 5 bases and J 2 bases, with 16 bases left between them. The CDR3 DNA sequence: TGTGCCAGCAGCCCTGGCTGGGCGCCTACCTACGAGCAGTACTTC. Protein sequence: CASSPGWAPTYEQYF.

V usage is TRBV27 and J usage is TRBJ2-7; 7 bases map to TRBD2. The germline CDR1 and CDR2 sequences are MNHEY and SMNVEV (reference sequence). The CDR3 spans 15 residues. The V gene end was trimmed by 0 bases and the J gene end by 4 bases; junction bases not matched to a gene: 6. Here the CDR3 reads CASSLSASGNYEQYF. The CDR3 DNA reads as TGTGCCAGCAGTTTATCGGCTAGCGGAAATTACGAGCAGTACTTC.